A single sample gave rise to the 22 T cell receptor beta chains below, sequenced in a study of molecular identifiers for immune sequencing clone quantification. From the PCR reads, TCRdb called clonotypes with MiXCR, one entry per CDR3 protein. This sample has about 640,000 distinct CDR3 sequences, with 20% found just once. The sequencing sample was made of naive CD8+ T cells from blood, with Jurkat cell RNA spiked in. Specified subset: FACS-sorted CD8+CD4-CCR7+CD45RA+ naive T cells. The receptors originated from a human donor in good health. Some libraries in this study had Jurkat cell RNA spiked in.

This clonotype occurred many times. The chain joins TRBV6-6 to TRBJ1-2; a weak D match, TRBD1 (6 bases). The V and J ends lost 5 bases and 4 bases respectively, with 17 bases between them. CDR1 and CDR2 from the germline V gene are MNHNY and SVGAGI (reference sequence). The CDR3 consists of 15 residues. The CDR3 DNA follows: TGTGCCAGCAGTCCAGGGGTACCGACAGTCTATGGCTACACCTTC. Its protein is CASSPGVPTVYGYTF.

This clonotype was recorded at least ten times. CDR3 protein: CASSYGPGPYEQYF. The CDR3, as DNA: TGTGCCAGCAGTTACGGTCCGGGACCCTACGAGCAGTACTTC. The J gene is TRBJ2-7, the V gene TRBV6-2 or TRBV6-3; D is tentatively TRBD1 or TRBD2 (5 bases each). The CDR3 spans 14 residues. Between the trimmed V and J ends, which lost 2 bases and 2 bases, there was a span of 10 bases. CDR1 and CDR2 (germline): MNHEY, SVGEGT.

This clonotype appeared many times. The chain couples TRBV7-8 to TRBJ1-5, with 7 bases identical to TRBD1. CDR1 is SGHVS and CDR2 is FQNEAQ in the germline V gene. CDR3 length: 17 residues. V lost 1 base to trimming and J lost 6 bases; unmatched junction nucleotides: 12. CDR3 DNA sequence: TGTGCCAGCAGCTTAGAATGGGACAGAAGACCCGGTCAGCCCCAGCATTTT. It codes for CASSLEWDRRPGQPQHF.

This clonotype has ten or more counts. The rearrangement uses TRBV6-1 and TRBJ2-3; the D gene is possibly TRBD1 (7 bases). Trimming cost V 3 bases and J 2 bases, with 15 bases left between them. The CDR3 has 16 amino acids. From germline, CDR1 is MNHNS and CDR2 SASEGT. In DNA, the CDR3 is TGTGCCAGCAGTGACTTCGTCAGGGGGGCCACAGATACGCAGTATTTT. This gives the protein CASSDFVRGATDTQYF.

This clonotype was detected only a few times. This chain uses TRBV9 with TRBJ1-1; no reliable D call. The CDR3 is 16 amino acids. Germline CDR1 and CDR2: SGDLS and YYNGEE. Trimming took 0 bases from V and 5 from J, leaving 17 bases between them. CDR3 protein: CASSVVVVGQNTEAFF. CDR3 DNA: TGTGCCAGCAGCGTAGTGGTTGTGGGTCAGAATACTGAAGCTTTCTTT.

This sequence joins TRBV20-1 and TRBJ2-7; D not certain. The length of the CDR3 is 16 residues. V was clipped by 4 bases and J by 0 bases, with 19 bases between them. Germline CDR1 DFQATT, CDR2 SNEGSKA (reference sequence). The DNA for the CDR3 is TGCAGTGCTAACCTTGCCTCACTTAAGAGCTCCTACGAGCAGTACTTC. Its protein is CSANLASLKSSYEQYF.

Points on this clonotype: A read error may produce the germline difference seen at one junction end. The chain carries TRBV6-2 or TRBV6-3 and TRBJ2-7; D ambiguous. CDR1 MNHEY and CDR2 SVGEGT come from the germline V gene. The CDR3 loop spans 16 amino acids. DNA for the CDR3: TGTGCCAGCAGTTACGTCCCAGTGGCAGTCTCCTGCGAGCAGTACTTC. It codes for CASSYVPVAVSCEQYF.

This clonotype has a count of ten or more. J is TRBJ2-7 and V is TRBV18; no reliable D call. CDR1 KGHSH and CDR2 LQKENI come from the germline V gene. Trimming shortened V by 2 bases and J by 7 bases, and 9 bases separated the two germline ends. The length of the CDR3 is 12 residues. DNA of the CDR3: TGTGCCAGCTCACCAAGAAACGGGGAGCAGTACTTC. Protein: CASSPRNGEQYF.

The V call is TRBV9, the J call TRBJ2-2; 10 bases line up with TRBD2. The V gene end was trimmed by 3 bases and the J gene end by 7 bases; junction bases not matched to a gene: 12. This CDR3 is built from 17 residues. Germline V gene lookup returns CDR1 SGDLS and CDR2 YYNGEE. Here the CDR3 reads CASSAIGLAGAFGELFF. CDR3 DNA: TGTGCCAGCAGCGCCATAGGGCTAGCGGGAGCCTTCGGGGAGCTGTTTTTT.

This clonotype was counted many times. The CDR3 nucleotides are TGTGCCAGTAGTATAGCATCTAGGGGCAATCAGCCCCAGCATTTT. Translated: CASSIASRGNQPQHF. The chain uses TRBV19 and TRBJ1-5, with D unresolved. Trimming shortened V by 1 base and J by 2 bases, and 9 bases separated the two germline ends. The germline CDR1 and CDR2 sequences are LNHDA and SQIVND (reference sequence). CDR3 length: 15 amino acids.

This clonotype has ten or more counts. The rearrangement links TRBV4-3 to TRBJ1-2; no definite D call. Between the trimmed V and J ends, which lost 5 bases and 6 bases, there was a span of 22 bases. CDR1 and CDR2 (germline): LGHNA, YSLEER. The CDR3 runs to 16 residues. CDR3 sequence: CASSSGPAPLPDGYTF. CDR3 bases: TGCGCCAGCAGCTCCGGGCCAGCACCACTACCTGATGGCTACACCTTC.

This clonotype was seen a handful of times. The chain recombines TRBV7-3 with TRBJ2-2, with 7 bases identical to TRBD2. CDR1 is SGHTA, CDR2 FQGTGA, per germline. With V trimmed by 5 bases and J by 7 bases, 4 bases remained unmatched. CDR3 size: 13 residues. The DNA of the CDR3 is TGTGCCAGCAGCGGCGGACTAGTCGGGGAGCTGTTTTTT. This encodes CASSGGLVGELFF.

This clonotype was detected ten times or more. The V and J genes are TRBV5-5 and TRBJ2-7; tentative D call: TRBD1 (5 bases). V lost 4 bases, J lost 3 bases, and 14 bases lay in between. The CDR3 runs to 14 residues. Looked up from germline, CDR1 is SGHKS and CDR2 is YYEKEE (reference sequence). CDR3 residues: CASSPGHTFYEQYF. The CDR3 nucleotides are TGTGCCAGCAGCCCCGGACACACGTTCTACGAGCAGTACTTC.

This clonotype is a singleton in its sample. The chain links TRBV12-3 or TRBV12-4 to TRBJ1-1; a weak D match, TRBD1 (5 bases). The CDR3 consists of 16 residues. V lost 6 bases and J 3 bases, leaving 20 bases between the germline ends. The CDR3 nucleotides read TGTGCCAGCAGCCCAATCCCCAGGGCGATGGACACTGAAGCTTTCTTT. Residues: CASSPIPRAMDTEAFF.

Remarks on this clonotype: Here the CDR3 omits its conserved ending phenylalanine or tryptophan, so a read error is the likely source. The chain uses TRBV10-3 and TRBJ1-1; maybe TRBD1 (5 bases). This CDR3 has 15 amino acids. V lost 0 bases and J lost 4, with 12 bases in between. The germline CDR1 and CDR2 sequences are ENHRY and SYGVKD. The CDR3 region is CAISESGVGATEAFS. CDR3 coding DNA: TGTGCCATCAGTGAGTCCGGGGTAGGGGCCACTGAAGCTTTCTCT.

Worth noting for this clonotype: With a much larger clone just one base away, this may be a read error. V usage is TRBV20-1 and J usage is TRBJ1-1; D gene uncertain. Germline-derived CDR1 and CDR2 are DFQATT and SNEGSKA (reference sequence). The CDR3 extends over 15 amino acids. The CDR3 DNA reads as TGCAGTGCTAGCTCGGGGTTGCGTAAGAACACTGGAGCTTTCTTT. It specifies CSASSGLRKNTGAFF.

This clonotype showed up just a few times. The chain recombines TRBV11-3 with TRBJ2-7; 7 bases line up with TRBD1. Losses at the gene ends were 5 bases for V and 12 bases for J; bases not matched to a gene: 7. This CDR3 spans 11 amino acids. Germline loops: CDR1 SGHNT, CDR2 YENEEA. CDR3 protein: CASSGQVGRYF. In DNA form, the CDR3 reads TGTGCCAGCAGCGGACAGGTAGGTCGGTACTTC.

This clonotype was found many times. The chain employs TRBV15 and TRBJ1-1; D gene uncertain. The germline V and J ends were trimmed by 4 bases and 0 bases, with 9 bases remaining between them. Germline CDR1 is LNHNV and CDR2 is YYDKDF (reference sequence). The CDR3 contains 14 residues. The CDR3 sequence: CATSTTRMNTEAFF. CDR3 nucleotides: TGTGCCACCAGCACCACACGAATGAACACTGAAGCTTTCTTT.

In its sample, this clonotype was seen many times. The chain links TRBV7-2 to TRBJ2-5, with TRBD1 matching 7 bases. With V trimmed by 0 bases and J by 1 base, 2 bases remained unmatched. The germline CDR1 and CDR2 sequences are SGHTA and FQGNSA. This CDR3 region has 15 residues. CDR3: CASSLAGQVQETQYF. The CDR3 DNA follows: TGTGCCAGCAGCTTAGCCGGACAGGTCCAAGAGACCCAGTACTTC.

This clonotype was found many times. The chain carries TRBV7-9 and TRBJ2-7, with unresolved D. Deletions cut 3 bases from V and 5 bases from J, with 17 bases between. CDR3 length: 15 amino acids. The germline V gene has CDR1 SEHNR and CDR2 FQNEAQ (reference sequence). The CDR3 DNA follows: TGTGCCAGCAGCTTTATCCTGCCTTTGGAAGACGAGCAGTACTTC. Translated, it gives CASSFILPLEDEQYF.

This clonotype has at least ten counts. DNA of the CDR3: TGTGCCAGCAGCGGGACGGGCACCCAAGAGACCCAGTACTTC. Encoded protein: CASSGTGTQETQYF. The chain carries TRBV9 and TRBJ2-5, with unresolved D. Germline V gene lookup returns CDR1 SGDLS and CDR2 YYNGEE. This CDR3 is 14 amino acids long. Trimming left V 3 bases short and J 1 base short, with 10 bases between.

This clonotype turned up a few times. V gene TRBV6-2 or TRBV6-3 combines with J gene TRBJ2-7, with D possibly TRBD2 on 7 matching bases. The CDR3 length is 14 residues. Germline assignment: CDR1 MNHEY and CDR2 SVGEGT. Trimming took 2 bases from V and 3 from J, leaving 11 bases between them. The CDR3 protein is CASSYGGAYYEQYF. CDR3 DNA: TGTGCCAGCAGTTACGGGGGGGCCTACTACGAGCAGTACTTC.